This entry features one TCR beta chain sequence. Its antigen is undetermined. This sample was included in a study of high-grade serous ovarian cancer treatment subgroups. Across the whole study: Each sample yielded on average around 7,500 unique TCR beta rearrangements from around 14,000 reads. Study-wide points: Different patients shared almost no repertoire; same-patient tumors shared about 0.1 to 0.79. TCR relatedness rose with neoantigen level and trended with mutation load. Repertoire analysis covered CDR3 alone, not CDR1 or CDR2.

The tumor samples were collected prior to definitive surgery or chemotherapy. Germline assignment: CDR1 MDHEN and CDR2 SYDVKM. The CDR3 totals 15 residues. V shed 2 bases and J shed 0 bases, with 8 bases lying between them. Profiled with immunoSEQ multiplex PCR; TCRdb holds only in-frame clones, not every one. The sample carries about 1,000 clones, 60% to 80% recorded once. This clonotype was obtained from a human donor with high-grade serous ovarian cancer. The genes are TRBV28 and TRBJ2-1; tentatively, D is TRBD1 (6 bases). Sequenced input: tumor tissue. CDR3 coding DNA: TGTGCCAGCAGTTTAACAGGGCTCTCCTACAATGAGCAGTTCTTC. Encoded protein: CASSLTGLSYNEQFF.